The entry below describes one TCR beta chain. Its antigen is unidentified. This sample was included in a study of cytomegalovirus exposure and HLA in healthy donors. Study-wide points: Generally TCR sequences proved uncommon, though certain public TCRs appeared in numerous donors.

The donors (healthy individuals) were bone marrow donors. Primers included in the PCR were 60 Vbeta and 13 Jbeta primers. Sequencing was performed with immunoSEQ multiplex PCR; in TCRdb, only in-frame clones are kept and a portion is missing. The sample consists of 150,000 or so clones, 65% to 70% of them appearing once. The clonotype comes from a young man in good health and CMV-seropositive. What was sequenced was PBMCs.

The CDR3 loop reads CASSPGGGGRGNQPQHF. As DNA, the CDR3 is TGTGCCAGCAGTCCCGGTGGGGGAGGCAGGGGCAATCAGCCCCAGCATTTT. V gene TRBV7-8 combines with J gene TRBJ1-5, with TRBD1 as a possible D gene (5 bases). Trimming cost V 6 bases and J 2 bases, with 20 bases left between them. The CDR3 totals 17 residues. Germline V gene sequence: CDR1 SGHVS, CDR2 FQNEAQ.